This T cell receptor beta chain was retrieved from a study of blood T cell repertoires in COVID-19. Looking at the study overall: Spain, Italy and the United States supplied samples that represented acute and convalescent COVID-19. PBMCs, B-cell-depleted T cells, or T cells provided the cDNA or gDNA that made up the material.

Generated by immunoSEQ multiplex PCR, the TCRdb table keeps only in-frame clones and is missing some. The sample shows about 290,000 clones, roughly 90% of them seen only once. Participants were aged about 18 to 89 years, lived in roughly 23 US areas, and enrolled virtually. There are 17 residues in the CDR3. The ends were cut back, 0 bases at V and 4 bases at J, with 16 bases in the middle. Per the germline V gene, CDR1 is MNHNS and CDR2 is SASEGT. This clonotype was obtained from a woman aged 40 to 50 who had recovered from COVID-19. The chain recombines TRBV6-1 with TRBJ2-1, with D perhaps TRBD2 (5 bases). What was sequenced was PBMCs or T cells enriched from blood (not recorded which). The CDR3: CASSEALSSPPYNEQFF. CDR3 nucleotides: TGTGCCAGCAGTGAAGCGTTGTCTAGCCCACCATACAATGAGCAGTTCTTC.